This entry lists 18 T cell receptor beta chains sequenced from one sample in a study of early stage breast cancer tumors. Sequencing was performed with immunoSEQ multiplex PCR; in TCRdb, only in-frame clones are kept and a portion is missing. This sample has some 36,000 clones, with less than 80% found just once. Sequenced input: blood. The receptors originated from a person in their sixties with breast cancer.

This clone was observed a single time. The V and J genes are TRBV19 and TRBJ2-1, with 9 nucleotides matching TRBD2. This CDR3 is built from 16 residues. Germline values: CDR1 LNHDA, CDR2 SQIVND (reference sequence). Unmatched junction bases numbered 13, after V lost 5 bases and J lost 8 bases. Here the CDR3 DNA reads TGTGCCAGTAGTCCATTAGCGGGAGAGAAGTCATATGAGCAGTTCTTC. Translating gives CASSPLAGEKSYEQFF.

This clone was counted between two and nine times. The chain carries TRBV2 and TRBJ2-7; no clear D gene. Germline values: CDR1 SNHLY, CDR2 FYNNEI. The ends were cut back, 6 bases at V and 7 bases at J, with 13 bases in the middle. The CDR3 contains 12 residues. CDR3 protein: CASRATALEQYF. The CDR3, as DNA: TGTGCCAGCAGGGCGACCGCCCTGGAGCAGTACTTC.

Only a few counts were recorded for this clone. The V call is TRBV11-2, the J call TRBJ1-1, with D tentatively TRBD1 (5 bases). Trimming stripped 2 bases from V and 0 bases from J, with 7 bases between. Germline V gene data show CDR1 as SGHAT and CDR2 as FQNNGV. This CDR3 has 14 residues. CDR3 sequence: CASSLFRVNTEAFF. CDR3 DNA: TGTGCCAGCAGCTTATTCAGGGTGAACACTGAAGCTTTCTTT.

The chain uses TRBV12-5 and TRBJ1-5; a possible D gene is TRBD1 (5 bases). Trimming shortened V by 4 bases and J by 4 bases, and 8 bases separated the two germline ends. Germline-derived CDR1 and CDR2 are LGHNT and FRNRAP. This CDR3 contains 13 residues. The CDR3 spells CASGWEGNQPQHF. In nucleotides, the CDR3 is TGTGCTAGTGGTTGGGAGGGGAATCAGCCCCAGCATTTT.

This clone was detected only a few times. The V gene is TRBV6-1, the J gene TRBJ1-1; the D gene is possibly TRBD1 (6 bases). V was pared by 2 bases and J by 4 bases, with 14 bases between. Germline CDR1 MNHNS, CDR2 SASEGT. The CDR3 has 15 amino acids. CDR3: CASSESVDSFTEAFF. DNA for the CDR3: TGTGCCAGCAGTGAAAGTGTGGACAGTTTCACTGAAGCTTTCTTT.

The chain is built from TRBV25-1 and TRBJ2-2; 14 bases match TRBD2. Germline V gene sequence: CDR1 MGHDK, CDR2 SYGVNS. Trimming cost V 3 bases and J 6 bases; bases outside gene matches: 3. The CDR3 contains 16 residues. The chain's CDR3 is CASSDPGLAGAGELFF. The CDR3 bases are TGTGCCAGCAGTGATCCGGGACTAGCGGGGGCCGGGGAGCTGTTTTTT.

The chain combines TRBV19 with TRBJ2-3, with 8 bases aligning to TRBD2. Germline V gene data show CDR1 as LNHDA and CDR2 as SQIVND (reference sequence). The CDR3 is made up of 15 amino acids. V shed 4 bases, J shed 4 bases, and the junction held 7 bases outside the gene matches. The CDR3 region is CASSKKRGQADTQYF. In DNA, the CDR3 is TGTGCCAGTAGTAAAAAGCGGGGGCAAGCAGATACGCAGTATTTT.

The chain joins TRBV6-5 to TRBJ2-3; D is ambiguous. CDR1 and CDR2 from the germline V gene are MNHEY and SVGAGI. The V gene lost 4 bases and the J gene lost 6 bases, with 17 bases spanning the gap. The length of the CDR3 is 15 residues. The CDR3 DNA sequence: TGTGCCAGCAGTTCCCCCGGCGACCCCCGGGATACGCAGTATTTT. Translating gives CASSSPGDPRDTQYF.

The chain couples TRBV28 to TRBJ1-4; 11 positions agree with TRBD1. CDR1 MDHEN and CDR2 SYDVKM come from the germline V gene. V lost 4 bases and J lost 6; bases outside the gene matches: 7. The CDR3 sequence is 16 residues long. Here the CDR3 DNA reads TGTGCCAGCAGTTCCCCGGACAGGGGGCGCCATGAAAAACTGTTTTTT. Translated, it gives CASSSPDRGRHEKLFF.

This clone is medium-sized within its sample. The rearrangement uses TRBV2 and TRBJ2-1; D remains ambiguous. V gave up 10 bases and J gave up 5 bases, with 9 bases separating them. The germline V gene encodes CDR1 SNHLY and CDR2 FYNNEI. This CDR3 is built from 11 residues. The CDR3 nucleotides are TGTGCCACCACAAGGAACAATGAGCAGTTCTTC. It codes for CATTRNNEQFF. Together with reference TRBV2 and TRBJ2-1, the CDR3 gives the full variable domain: EPEVTQTPSHQVTQMGQEVILRCVPISNHLYFYWYRQILGQKVEFLVSFYNNEISEKSEIFDDQFSVERPDGSNFTLKIRSTKLEDSAMYFCATTRNNEQFFGPGTRLTVL.

CDR3 amino acids: CASSVGLAGTTDTQYF. The CDR3 nucleotides read TGTGCCAGCAGCGTTGGGTTAGCGGGGACCACAGATACGCAGTATTTT. The chain combines TRBV5-8 with TRBJ2-3; 8 nucleotides line up with TRBD2. CDR1 is SGHTS, CDR2 YDEGEE, per germline. This CDR3 spans 16 amino acids. With 4 bases clipped from V and 2 bases from J, the junction kept 9 bases outside the gene matches.

Only a few counts were recorded for this clone. The chain links TRBV2 to TRBJ1-5, with no clear D. Trimming took 6 bases from V and 5 from J, leaving 11 bases between them. CDR1 is SNHLY, CDR2 FYNNEI, per germline. CDR3 length equals 13 residues. The CDR3 sequence is CASSLGSYQPQHF. DNA for the CDR3: TGTGCCAGCAGCCTTGGGTCCTATCAGCCCCAGCATTTT.

The chain carries TRBV7-9 and TRBJ2-5, with D unresolved. Trimming cost V 2 bases and J 12 bases, with 13 bases left between them. This CDR3 spans 12 amino acids. Germline-derived CDR1 and CDR2 are SEHNR and FQNEAQ (reference sequence). The CDR3 region has the DNA TGTGCCAGCAGCTTAATCAATGAGGTCGAGTACTTC. It translates to CASSLINEVEYF. The full variable domain, its missing parts supplied by reference TRBV7-9 and TRBJ2-5, is DTGVSQNPRHKITKRGQNVTFRCDPISEHNRLYWYRQTLGQGPEFLTYFQNEAQLEKSRLLSDRFSAERPKGSFSTLEIQRTEQGDSAMYLCASSLINEVEYFGPGTRLLVL.

The chain combines TRBV30 with TRBJ1-1, with TRBD1 identical over 8 bases. The V gene's germline CDR1 is GTSNPN and CDR2 SVGIG (reference sequence). V trimming: 2 bases; J trimming: 6 bases; junction bases outside the gene matches: 8. This CDR3 has 14 residues. DNA of the CDR3: TGTGCCTGGAGTACCAACAGGGGGAGGGCTGAAGCTTTCTTT. Its protein product is CAWSTNRGRAEAFF.

The chain joins TRBV11-2 to TRBJ1-4; the match to TRBD1 covers 9 bases. This CDR3 is built from 16 residues. The J segment lost 8 bases and the V segment lost 5 bases, leaving 12 bases of the junction unmatched. The V gene's germline CDR1 is SGHAT and CDR2 FQNNGV. For the CDR3, the DNA is TGTGCCAGCAGCCCTCTCCCCGGGACAGGGCAAGAAAAACTGTTTTTT. Translating gives CASSPLPGTGQEKLFF.

The chain links TRBV5-4 to TRBJ1-3, with D unresolved. CDR3 size: 15 residues. V was pared by 5 bases and J by 8 bases, with 20 bases between. Germline CDR1 and CDR2: SGHNT and YYREEE (reference sequence). The DNA of the CDR3 is TGTGCCAGCAGGGTCCGGGATTCCGACGCGGACACCATATATTTT. Its translation is CASRVRDSDADTIYF.

This sequence joins TRBV7-2 and TRBJ1-4; no clear D gene. Trimming removed 3 bases at V and 8 bases at J, with 4 bases between. This CDR3 has 11 amino acids. Germline V gene sequence: CDR1 SGHTA, CDR2 FQGNSA. DNA of the CDR3: TGTGCCAGCAGCTTTAGGGAAAAACTGTTTTTT. Translating it yields CASSFREKLFF.

This clone was detected only a few times. V is TRBV5-1 and J is TRBJ2-7; the D gene is possibly TRBD1 (6 bases). The CDR3 totals 12 residues. The V end lost 5 bases, the J end lost 3 bases, and 9 bases lay between the germline ends. Germline lookup yields CDR1 SGHRS and CDR2 YFSETQ. Here the CDR3 reads CASSTGNYEQYF. The CDR3 nucleotides read TGCGCCAGCAGTACAGGGAACTACGAGCAGTACTTC. Based on the CDR3 plus reference TRBV5-1 and TRBJ2-7, the full variable domain is KAGVTQTPRYLIKTRGQQVTLSCSPISGHRSVSWYQQTPGQGLQFLFEYFSETQRNKGNFPGRFSGRQFSNSRSEMNVSTLELGDSALYLCASSTGNYEQYFGPGTRLTVT.